This section outlines one T cell receptor beta chain sequence together with its context. V trimming: 1 base; J trimming: 3 bases; junction bases outside the gene matches: 4. The CDR3 is made up of 15 amino acids. Germline lookup yields CDR1 LNHNV and CDR2 YYDKDF (reference sequence). One entry per CDR3 protein, called by TCRdb with MiXCR from the 5' RACE reads. The data show 1.5 million to 2 million distinct CDR3 sequences, 25% to 35% seen once. The data were obtained in a study of identical twins. Material for sequencing was cord blood. The rearrangement links TRBV15 to TRBJ2-3, with TRBD2 matching 7 bases. This clonotype was obtained from a newborn girl in good health. Here the CDR3 reads CATSRGLARTDTQYF. The CDR3 nucleotides are TGTGCCACCAGCAGAGGACTAGCCCGGACAGATACGCAGTATTTT.